This TCR beta chain came from a study of T cell responses to AZD1222 COVID-19 vaccine. Study results and caveats: Spike was spanned by vaccine-associated CD4 TCRs, which were dominant at 160-218 and 743-854. Researchers took repertoire samples only after the peak T cell response had come.

With respect to this clone: The antigen remains unidentified.

This CDR3 contains 15 residues. From germline, CDR1 is MNHEY and CDR2 SMNVEV (reference sequence). With 6 bases clipped from V and 4 bases from J, the junction kept 6 bases outside the gene matches. Profiling relied on immunoSEQ multiplex PCR, and the TCRdb table lists in-frame clones only, not all of them. The table includes 150,000 or so clones, over 75% detected once. The chain has TRBV27 and TRBJ2-1, with 10 bases matching TRBD1. The receptor was isolated from an adult in good health. Sequencing used peripheral blood, obtained on day 0 of AZD1222 vaccination. CDR3 sequence: CASRIRDRGYNEQFF. The CDR3 DNA follows: TGTGCCAGCAGAATCCGGGACAGGGGATACAATGAGCAGTTCTTC.